These T cell receptor beta chains were read from a single sample in a study of T cell responses to AZD1222 COVID-19 vaccine. Libraries were prepared by immunoSEQ multiplex PCR; TCRdb keeps only in-frame clonotypes and omits some of them. Seen here are 65,000 to 85,000 clones, 80% observed once, and the top ten hold about 14%. The sample consisted of peripheral blood, taken 28 days after the second AZD1222 dose. The receptors were sampled from an adult who received the AZD1222 COVID-19 vaccine. Each CDR3 is given with its conserved first and last residue. D genes are given only for firm matches. Clone size is not always given. Where it is, it says once, few, many or a class for expanded clones.

- | TRBJ2-7 | TRBV2 | - | CASSEEVEQYF | TGTGCCAGCAGTGAAGAGGTGGAGCAGTACTTC
- | TRBJ1-1 | TRBV11-2 | TRBD1 | CASSLGSTGDTEAFF | TGTGCCAGCAGCTTGGGTTCTACAGGGGACACTGAAGCTTTCTTT
- | TRBJ2-2 | TRBV18 | - | CASSPKANTGELFF | TGTGCCAGCTCTCCCAAAGCGAACACCGGGGAGCTGTTTTTT
once | TRBJ1-5 | TRBV5-8 | TRBD1 | CASSLATGNRQPQHF | TGTGCCAGCAGCTTGGCGACAGGGAATCGTCAGCCCCAGCATTTT
- | TRBJ1-6 | TRBV6-5 | - | CASRPGSTYNSPLHF | TGTGCCAGCAGGCCAGGCAGCACCTATAATTCACCCCTCCACTTT
- | TRBJ1-6 | TRBV10-3 | TRBD1 | CAIRRDRGDSPLHF | TGTGCCATCAGACGGGACAGGGGCGATTCACCCCTCCACTTT
once | TRBJ2-3 | TRBV10-3 | - | CAISAAEHTDTQYF | TGTGCCATCAGTGCTGCGGAACACACAGATACGCAGTATTTT
- | TRBJ1-2 | TRBV7-8 | TRBD1 | CASSFGQGPYGYTF | TGTGCCAGCAGCTTCGGACAGGGACCCTATGGCTACACCTTC
- | TRBJ2-3 | TRBV7-9 | - | CASSPFMGGEDTQYF | TGTGCCAGCAGCCCCTTTATGGGGGGCGAAGATACGCAGTATTTT
- | TRBJ2-7 | TRBV6-7 | TRBD1 | CASSYSNPDRGVSSRGEQYF | TGTGCCAGCAGTTACTCAAATCCAGACAGGGGCGTTTCGTCCCGGGGGGAGCAGTACTTC
- | TRBJ2-7 | TRBV27 | TRBD1 | CASSPIQGQGLDEQYF | TGTGCCAGCAGTCCAATTCAGGGACAGGGACTTGACGAGCAGTACTTC
- | TRBJ1-6 | TRBV5-1 | TRBD1 | CASSLGGTEVNSPLHF | TGCGCCAGCAGCTTGGGAGGGACAGAAGTAAATTCACCCCTCCACTTT
- | TRBJ1-1 | TRBV7-9 | - | CASSLYGRNTEAFF | TGTGCCAGCAGCTTATATGGCAGGAACACTGAAGCTTTCTTT
- | TRBJ2-7 | TRBV7-9 | - | CASSWMEVGTEQYF | TGTGCCAGCAGCTGGATGGAAGTGGGGACCGAGCAGTACTTC
- | TRBJ1-1 | TRBV6-5 | - | CASSHLPQGNTEAFF | TGTGCCAGCAGTCATCTCCCCCAGGGGAACACTGAAGCTTTCTTT
- | TRBJ1-2 | TRBV10-3 | - | CTTSGETGDGLYGYTF | TGTACCACCAGTGGCGAAACCGGGGACGGACTCTATGGCTACACCTTC
few | TRBJ1-6 | TRBV3-1/TRBV3-2 | TRBD1 | CASSQGGQGVSSPLHF | TGTGCCAGCAGCCAGGGGGGACAGGGTGTAAGTTCACCCCTCCACTTT
- | TRBJ1-2 | TRBV4-3 | - | CASSQGGKTYGYTF | TGCGCCAGCAGCCAAGGAGGGAAGACTTATGGCTACACCTTC
few | TRBJ1-2 | TRBV6-5 | TRBD1 | CASSYTGDGYTF | TGTGCCAGCAGTTACACAGGGGATGGCTACACCTTC
- | TRBJ2-1 | TRBV9 | - | CASTITSSSYNEQFF | TGTGCCAGCACAATAACCAGTAGCTCCTACAATGAGCAGTTCTTC
- | TRBJ1-2 | TRBV18 | TRBD1 | CASSWTGETNYGYTF | TGTGCCAGCTCATGGACAGGGGAAACTAACTATGGCTACACCTTC
- | TRBJ2-1 | TRBV3-1/TRBV3-2 | TRBD2 | CASSQEGGVRYNEQFF | TGTGCCAGCAGCCAAGAGGGGGGGGTCAGATACAATGAGCAGTTCTTC
- | TRBJ1-2 | TRBV19 | TRBD1 | CASSIAGTGGYGYTF | TGTGCCAGTAGTATAGCCGGGACAGGGGGCTATGGCTACACCTTC
- | TRBJ2-7 | TRBV29-1 | - | CSVKHGEQYF | TGCAGCGTTAAACACGGCGAGCAGTACTTC
- | TRBJ1-1 | TRBV21-1 | - | CASSDRDRVNTEAFF | TGTGCCAGCAGCGACCGGGACAGGGTAAACACTGAAGCTTTCTTT
- | TRBJ1-5 | TRBV7-2 | - | CASSFRGVGRQPQHF | TGTGCCAGCAGCTTCCGAGGGGTTGGGCGTCAGCCCCAGCATTTT
- | TRBJ2-5 | TRBV2 | TRBD2 | CASNYLGGGETQYF | TGTGCCAGCAATTATTTAGGCGGGGGAGAGACCCAGTACTTC
- | TRBJ1-3 | TRBV9 | TRBD1 | CASSVGQGTGNTIYF | TGTGCCAGCAGCGTAGGACAGGGAACTGGAAACACCATATATTTT
- | TRBJ1-1 | TRBV29-1 | TRBD1 | CSVLGTGGNTEAFF | TGCAGCGTGTTAGGAACAGGGGGGAACACTGAAGCTTTCTTT
- | TRBJ2-7 | TRBV18 | TRBD1 | CASSERTGGGEQYF | TGTGCCAGCTCGGAGAGGACAGGGGGCGGCGAGCAGTACTTC
once | TRBJ2-3 | TRBV5-1 | - | CASSLAGTSTDTQYF | TGCGCCAGCAGCTTGGCGGGGACTAGCACAGATACGCAGTATTTT
- | TRBJ1-1 | TRBV19 | TRBD1 | CASSTYRRTGNTEAFF | TGTGCCAGTAGTACTTACCGCCGGACAGGGAACACTGAAGCTTTCTTT
few | TRBJ1-6 | TRBV5-1 | - | CASSLDRADTPLHF | TGCGCCAGCAGCTTGGACAGGGCTGATACACCCCTCCACTTT
once | TRBJ1-2 | TRBV5-1 | - | CASSLGTASLNYGYTF | TGCGCCAGCAGCTTGGGGACAGCGTCTCTTAACTATGGCTACACCTTC
- | TRBJ2-7 | TRBV29-1 | - | CSVGSPEVTYEQYF | TGCAGCGTAGGCTCGCCAGAAGTTACCTACGAGCAGTACTTC
- | TRBJ1-1 | TRBV30 | TRBD1 | CAWGLGQGFTEAFF | TGTGCCTGGGGCCTGGGACAGGGCTTCACTGAAGCTTTCTTT
once | TRBJ2-7 | TRBV6-5 | - | CASSYDYRYEQYF | TGTGCCAGCAGTTACGACTACCGCTACGAGCAGTACTTC
- | TRBJ2-2 | TRBV3-1/TRBV3-2 | TRBD1 | CASSQGKLSQGFTGELFF | TGTGCCAGCAGCCAAGGAAAACTCTCACAGGGGTTCACCGGGGAGCTGTTTTTT
- | TRBJ1-5 | TRBV19 | - | CASRGRDPPYSNQPQHF | TGTGCCAGTAGGGGCAGGGATCCTCCTTATAGCAATCAGCCCCAGCATTTT
- | TRBJ2-3 | TRBV23-1 | - | CASSQSLITLADTQYF | TGCGCCAGCAGTCAATCGCTCATCACTTTGGCAGATACGCAGTATTTT
- | TRBJ2-2 | TRBV27 | TRBD1 | CATTGALNTGELFF | TGTGCCACCACAGGGGCCTTGAACACCGGGGAGCTGTTTTTT
- | TRBJ1-6 | TRBV27 | - | CASSLQGVGSPLHF | TGTGCCAGCAGTTTGCAGGGTGTTGGGTCACCCCTCCACTTT
- | TRBJ1-6 | TRBV9 | - | CASSPMLLDSPLHF | TGTGCCAGCAGCCCTATGTTGCTCGATTCACCCCTCCACTTT
few | TRBJ1-1 | TRBV20-1 | - | CSYWRGSEAFF | TGCAGTTATTGGCGGGGGTCTGAAGCTTTCTTT
- | TRBJ2-7 | TRBV7-9 | - | CASSLAQGTRHEQYF | TGTGCCAGCAGCTTAGCGCAGGGTACACGCCACGAGCAGTACTTC
few | TRBJ1-4 | TRBV5-1 | - | CASSRSGVGEKLFF | TGCGCCAGCAGCAGGTCAGGGGTCGGTGAAAAACTGTTTTTT
medium-sized | TRBJ1-6 | TRBV19 | - | CASSNRQAYNSPLHF | TGTGCCAGTAGTAATCGACAGGCCTATAATTCACCCCTCCACTTT
few | TRBJ1-6 | TRBV28 | - | CATSSSRPLHF | TGTGCCACCAGCAGTTCCCGTCCCCTCCACTTT
- | TRBJ2-7 | TRBV6-5 | - | CASSRYREYEQYF | TGTGCCAGCAGCCGCTACAGGGAATACGAGCAGTACTTC
- | TRBJ2-1 | TRBV29-1 | - | CSVVGGSSYNEQFF | TGCAGCGTTGTTGGGGGAAGCTCCTACAATGAGCAGTTCTTC
- | TRBJ2-5 | TRBV10-1 | - | CASSDGKGGRQETQYF | TGCGCCAGCAGTGACGGTAAAGGGGGTCGCCAAGAGACCCAGTACTTC